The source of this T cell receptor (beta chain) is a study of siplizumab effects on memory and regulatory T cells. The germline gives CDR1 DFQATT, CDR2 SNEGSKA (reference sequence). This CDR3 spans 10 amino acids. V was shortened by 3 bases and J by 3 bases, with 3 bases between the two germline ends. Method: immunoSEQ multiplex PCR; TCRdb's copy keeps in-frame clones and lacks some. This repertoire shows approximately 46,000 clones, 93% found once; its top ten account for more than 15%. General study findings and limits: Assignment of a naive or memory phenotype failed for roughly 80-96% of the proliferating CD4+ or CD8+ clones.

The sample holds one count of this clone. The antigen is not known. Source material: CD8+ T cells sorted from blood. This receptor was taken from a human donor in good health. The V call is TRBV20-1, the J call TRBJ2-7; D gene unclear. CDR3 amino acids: CSASIYEQYF. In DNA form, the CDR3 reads TGCAGTGCTAGTATCTACGAGCAGTACTTC.